Here is one TCR beta chain with its context. No antigen is known for it. Some clones are missing from TCRdb's copy, which holds only in-frame ones; the method was immunoSEQ multiplex PCR. This table has some 140,000 clones, 80% to 90% appearing once. Trimming at V came to 6 bases and at J to 5 bases, leaving 6 bases not matched to a gene. CDR1 SGHNT and CDR2 YYREEE come from the germline V gene (reference sequence). The CDR3 length is 13 residues. This sample is part of a study of cytomegalovirus exposure and HLA in healthy donors. Study outcomes and limitations: The authors confirmed in vitro that three CMV-associated chains were specific for CMV antigens. Cytomegalovirus-associated TCR beta chains were listed, numbering some 180.

This clonotype was obtained from a woman between 25 and 40 years old in good health and CMV-seronegative. The material sequenced was PBMCs. V and J are TRBV5-4 and TRBJ2-3; 7 bases fit TRBD1. The CDR3 sequence is CASKDRVVDTQYF. CDR3 DNA sequence: TGTGCCAGCAAAGACAGGGTTGTAGATACGCAGTATTTT.